This entry lists 21 T cell receptor beta chains sequenced from one sample in a study of CD8 T cells in Susac syndrome. The RNA, about 0.5 to 1 ug, was put through reverse transcription using random hexamers. TCRdb reprocessed the immunoSEQ multiplex PCR reads with MiXCR, giving one entry per CDR3 protein. The table includes about 160,000 distinct CDR3 sequences, roughly 94% detected once. The sequenced material came from CD4+ T cells from PBMCs. The source of these receptors is a human donor with multiple sclerosis.

The rearrangement uses TRBV7-8 and TRBJ2-3; 8 nucleotides line up with TRBD2. The CDR3 loop spans 15 amino acids. The V gene end was trimmed by 5 bases and the J gene end by 4 bases; junction bases not matched to a gene: 8. Germline V lookup: CDR1 SGHVS, CDR2 FQNEAQ. CDR3 in DNA: TGTGCCAGCAGCCCACGACTAGCGAGGGCAGATACGCAGTATTTT. Protein sequence: CASSPRLARADTQYF. Together with reference TRBV7-8 and TRBJ2-3, the CDR3 gives the full variable domain: GAGVSQSPRYKVAKRGQDVALRCDPISGHVSLFWYQQALGQGPEFLTYFQNEAQLDKSGLPSDRFFAERPEGSVSTLKIQRTQQEDSAVYLCASSPRLARADTQYFGPGTRLTVL.

The CDR3 DNA follows: TGTGCCAGCAGTTCTCATGCGCAGGGCCATAGCAATCAGCCCCAGCATTTT. Its protein product is CASSSHAQGHSNQPQHF. This chain links TRBV5-6 with TRBJ1-5; D perhaps matches TRBD1 (5 bases). V lost 5 bases and J lost 0, with 18 bases in between. The length of the CDR3 is 17 residues. Germline V gene sequence: CDR1 SGHDT, CDR2 YYEEEE.

The rearrangement joins TRBV5-1 to TRBJ2-5; maybe TRBD2 (6 bases). Germline V gene data show CDR1 as SGHRS and CDR2 as YFSETQ. Trimming cost V 4 bases and J 3 bases, with 13 bases left between them. This CDR3 spans 14 amino acids. CDR3 in DNA: TGCGCCAGCAGCGGGGGGACCGTTAAAGAGACCCAGTACTTC. As protein: CASSGGTVKETQYF.

Only a few counts were recorded for this clonotype. The CDR3 sequence is CATSDPSGGRGDTQYF. The CDR3 DNA reads TGTGCCACCAGTGATCCCTCCGGCGGGAGAGGAGATACGCAGTATTTT. J is TRBJ2-3 and V is TRBV24-1; 7 nucleotides agree with TRBD2. V was pared by 3 bases and J by 5 bases, with 10 bases of the junction left unmatched. The CDR3 has 16 amino acids. CDR1 and CDR2 (germline): KGHDR, SFDVKD.

This chain uses TRBV5-1 with TRBJ2-1; 7 bases line up with TRBD2. Looked up from germline, CDR1 is SGHRS and CDR2 is YFSETQ. The V segment lost 3 bases and the J segment 9 bases; nucleotides outside the gene matches: 6. The CDR3 has 13 residues. The CDR3 spells CASSSYTGGEQFF. CDR3 DNA: TGCGCCAGCAGCTCATACACGGGAGGTGAGCAGTTCTTC.

The chain carries TRBV4-3 and TRBJ2-3, with 7 nucleotides matching TRBD2. Losses at the gene ends were 4 bases for V and 2 bases for J; bases not matched to a gene: 6. The CDR3 loop spans 15 amino acids. CDR1 and CDR2 from the germline V gene are LGHNA and YSLEER. The CDR3 reads CASSLVAGPTDTQYF. For the CDR3, the DNA is TGCGCCAGCAGCCTTGTAGCGGGCCCCACAGATACGCAGTATTTT.

The chain uses TRBV27 and TRBJ2-5; D tentatively reads TRBD1 or TRBD2 (7 bases each). Per germline, CDR1 MNHEY and CDR2 SMNVEV (reference sequence). This CDR3 is 14 amino acids long. V lost 5 bases, J lost 7 bases, and 17 bases lay in between. In nucleotides, the CDR3 is TGTGCCAGCAGTCCCGGGGGGACAGTACGGACCCAGTACTTC. It encodes CASSPGGTVRTQYF.

The chain recombines TRBV18 with TRBJ2-5; 7 positions match TRBD1. With V trimmed by 4 bases and J by 2 bases, 7 bases remained unmatched. Germline CDR1 KGHSH, CDR2 LQKENI. The CDR3 totals 15 residues. CDR3 region: CASSLRTGAQETQYF. In DNA, the CDR3 is TGTGCCAGCTCACTCAGGACAGGAGCTCAAGAGACCCAGTACTTC.

V gene TRBV15 combines with J gene TRBJ1-1; D unclear. CDR1 is LNHNV, CDR2 YYDKDF, per germline (reference sequence). V lost 0 bases and J 4 bases, leaving 12 bases between the germline ends. The CDR3 totals 15 residues. The CDR3 DNA reads TGTGCCACCAGCAGAGATGTAGGAGTTCTCACTGAAGCTTTCTTT. As protein: CATSRDVGVLTEAFF. Combining the CDR3 with reference TRBV15 and TRBJ1-1 gives the whole variable domain DAMVIQNPRYQVTQFGKPVTLSCSQTLNHNVMYWYQQKSSQAPKLLFHYYDKDFNNEADTPDNFQSRRPNTSFCFLDIRSPGLGDTAMYLCATSRDVGVLTEAFFGQGTRLTVV.

The chain carries TRBV6-5 and TRBJ1-5; the D gene is possibly TRBD1 (5 bases). Germline assignment: CDR1 MNHEY and CDR2 SVGAGI. The V end was cut by 7 bases, the J end by 3 bases, with 10 bases between. The CDR3 sequence is 13 residues long. CDR3 nucleotide sequence: TGTGCCAGCAAGGGGCAGGTCAATCAGCCCCAGCATTTT. Residues: CASKGQVNQPQHF.

This clonotype was counted once. V is TRBV4-3 and J is TRBJ2-3, with a tentative D call TRBD2 (6 bases). The CDR3 is 16 amino acids. V shed 3 bases and J shed 4 bases, with 17 bases lying between them. The germline gives CDR1 LGHNA, CDR2 YSLEER. CDR3 in DNA: TGCGCCAGCAGCCAGTCCAAGCGGGCTGGGGCAGATACGCAGTATTTT. It codes for CASSQSKRAGADTQYF.

The chain is built from TRBV7-2 and TRBJ2-1; D tentatively reads TRBD1 or TRBD2 (5 bases each). The CDR3 is made up of 15 amino acids. The germline CDR1 and CDR2 sequences are SGHTA and FQGNSA. Trimming took 1 base from V and 8 from J, leaving 15 bases between them. The DNA for the CDR3 is TGTGCCAGCAGCTTAGTGGGGACCCCCGCTCATGAGCAGTTCTTC. Translation: CASSLVGTPAHEQFF. Complete variable domain (other parts from reference TRBV7-2 and TRBJ2-1): GAGVSQSPSNKVTEKGKDVELRCDPISGHTALYWYRQSLGQGLEFLIYFQGNSAPDKSGLPSDRFSAERTGGSVSTLTIQRTQQEDSAVYLCASSLVGTPAHEQFFGPGTRLTVL.

This chain uses TRBV4-2 with TRBJ2-2; 9 bases align to TRBD2. This CDR3 is 17 amino acids long. CDR1 and CDR2 (germline): LGHNA, YNFKEQ. V lost 4 bases, J lost 5 bases, and 11 bases stayed unmatched. In DNA, the CDR3 is TGTGCCAGCAGCCCACGTTTAGCGGGAGAAGAGACCGGGGAGCTGTTTTTT. This gives the protein CASSPRLAGEETGELFF.

This clonotype was seen only once. The rearrangement uses TRBV13 and TRBJ1-1; 7 bases are a match to TRBD1. Germline V gives CDR1 PRHDT, CDR2 FYEKMQ (reference sequence). After removal of 0 bases from V and 5 bases from J, the junction contained 3 bases not matched to a gene. The CDR3 totals 14 residues. The CDR3, as DNA: TGTGCCAGCAGCTTAGGGACAGGGAGAACTGAAGCTTTCTTT. Protein product: CASSLGTGRTEAFF.

The chain links TRBV18 to TRBJ1-4, with D possibly being TRBD1 (6 bases). CDR1 and CDR2 from the germline V gene are KGHSH and LQKENI. The length of the CDR3 is 16 residues. Between the trimmed V and J ends, which lost 1 base and 7 bases, there was a span of 16 bases. CDR3 protein: CASSPRATGPGEKLFF. As DNA, the CDR3 is TGTGCCAGCTCACCACGTGCAACAGGGCCCGGTGAAAAACTGTTTTTT.

V gene TRBV4-2 combines with J gene TRBJ2-7, with 8 bases fitting TRBD2. V dropped 3 bases and J dropped 7; count of bases not matched to a gene: 8. CDR3 length: 14 amino acids. The germline CDR1 and CDR2 sequences are LGHNA and YNFKEQ. DNA of the CDR3: TGTGCCAGCAGCCAGGCCGGGACTAGTCGGGAGCAGTACTTC. This translates into CASSQAGTSREQYF.

This chain uses TRBV6-5 with TRBJ2-3; D remains ambiguous. The CDR3 sequence is 15 residues long. With 3 bases removed from V and 1 base from J, the gap between germline ends came to 11 bases. Looked up from germline, CDR1 is MNHEY and CDR2 is SVGAGI. In DNA, the CDR3 is TGTGCCAGCAGTTATCAGGCATACCGCACAGATACGCAGTATTTT. It encodes CASSYQAYRTDTQYF.

This clonotype occurred once. The V gene is TRBV2, the J gene TRBJ2-5, with 7 positions matching TRBD2. The V segment lost 8 bases and the J segment 5 bases; nucleotides outside the gene matches: 5. The length of the CDR3 is 12 residues. Looked up from germline, CDR1 is SNHLY and CDR2 is FYNNEI. In DNA, the CDR3 is TGTGCCAGCGCCGGGGAGGGGGAGACCCAGTACTTC. Translating gives CASAGEGETQYF.

V gene TRBV7-8 combines with J gene TRBJ1-4, with D hard to call. The CDR3 spans 13 residues. Germline V gene sequence: CDR1 SGHVS, CDR2 FQNEAQ. Deletions cut 5 bases from V and 8 bases from J, with 12 bases between. CDR3 loop: CASSQTRAEKLFF. The CDR3 DNA reads TGTGCCAGCAGCCAGACCCGAGCCGAAAAACTGTTTTTT.

The V call is TRBV7-9, the J call TRBJ2-1; D is unclear. The CDR3 is 13 residues long. The germline V gene encodes CDR1 SEHNR and CDR2 FQNEAQ (reference sequence). The V and J ends lost 2 bases and 8 bases respectively, with 10 bases between them. The CDR3 DNA reads as TGTGCCAGCAGCTTACTAGAGAGCCATGAGCAGTTCTTC. Encoded protein: CASSLLESHEQFF.

The V and J genes are TRBV30 and TRBJ2-3, with D uncertain. The CDR3 contains 11 residues. V was trimmed by 2 bases and J by 9 bases, leaving 9 bases between them. From germline, CDR1 is GTSNPN and CDR2 SVGIG (reference sequence). In DNA, the CDR3 is TGTGCCTGGAGTTTTTTCGACACGCAGTATTTT. It encodes CAWSFFDTQYF. Complete variable domain (other parts from reference TRBV30 and TRBJ2-3): SQTIHQWPATLVQPVGSPLSLECTVEGTSNPNLYWYRQAAGRGLQLLFYSVGIGQISSEVPQNLSASRPQDRQFILSSKKLLLSDSGFYLCAWSFFDTQYFGPGTRLTVL.